This T cell receptor (beta chain) appears in the sequencing data of a study of vaccination effects on CD4 cells after COVID-19. Study at large: Each participant was administered two doses of either the BNT162b2 or the mRNA-1273 vaccine.

This CDR3 has 15 amino acids. CDR1 and CDR2 from the germline V gene are SGHNT and YYREEE (reference sequence). V trimming: 5 bases; J trimming: 7 bases; junction bases outside the gene matches: 13. The repertoire was sequenced with immunoSEQ multiplex PCR; TCRdb's copy has only in-frame clones and lacks some. This sample has around 47,000 clones, with around 72% found just once. Before sequencing, viral peptide pools were used by the ViraFEST assay to expand antigen-specific CD4+ T cells. It was after roughly ten days of culture that CD4+ T cells were isolated. The individual was infected with SARS-CoV-2 between March and December 2020, as confirmed by PCR. Wells each received two million PBMC, cultured with roughly 9.4 IU/ml IL-2 and about 10 ug/ml peptides. Study-wide results and caveats: Convalescent patients in the study were few, and early post-infection timepoints were absent.

This clone occurred once. Its target is unknown. The sample in question was CD4+ T cells from PBMCs cultured with a peptide pool, obtained before COVID-19 vaccination. The V gene is TRBV5-4, the J gene TRBJ2-7; TRBD2 matches 9 bases. The receptor was derived from a human donor who had a prior SARS-CoV-2 infection. In DNA form, the CDR3 reads TGTGCCAGCAGACGAGCGGGGGGAAATATGGGGGAGCAGTACTTC. It codes for CASRRAGGNMGEQYF.